This TCR beta chain emerged from a study of cytomegalovirus exposure and HLA in healthy donors. Turning to the study itself: There were around 100 million unique TCR beta sequences, drawn from approximately 190 million T cells, in an earlier analysis. The Caucasian-associated ancestry cluster held roughly 78% of around 380 genotyped donors.

Healthy bone marrow donors supplied every sample. This CDR3 has 11 residues. The germline V gene encodes CDR1 SQVTM and CDR2 ANQGSEA. V was shortened by 2 bases and J by 4 bases, with 5 bases between the two germline ends. With respect to this clone: Its antigen is not identified.

Study observations and caveats: Specific recognition of CMV antigens was confirmed in vitro for a few chains (all CMV-associated).

PCR primers comprised 60 Vbeta and 13 Jbeta primers. The assay was immunoSEQ multiplex PCR, and TCRdb's table has in-frame clones only and misses some. The data show 150,000 to 200,000 clones, around four fifths seen once. J is TRBJ1-2 and V is TRBV29-1; D might be TRBD1 (5 bases). Input material: PBMCs. The TCR originated in a man between 35 and 55 years old in good health and CMV-seropositive. This chain's CDR3 is CSVERGYGYTF. CDR3 nucleotides: TGCAGCGTTGAAAGGGGCTATGGCTACACCTTC.